This T cell receptor (beta chain) emerged from a study of radiotherapy plus CTLA-4 blockade in lung cancer. Study-wide background: Objective responses were recorded in about 18% of patients, with disease control recorded in 25% to 35%.

On this clone: The antigen remains undetermined.

Data came from immunoSEQ multiplex PCR; TCRdb stores just in-frame clones and leaves some out. The sample lists tens of thousands of clones; 79% were seen once. Whole-study results and caveats: Early blood T cell clone dynamics reportedly forecast response best, with interferon-beta. Tumor-derived TCR clones expanded in blood after radiotherapy plus ipilimumab.

The source of this sequence is a human donor with non-small cell lung cancer that progressed on radiotherapy plus ipilimumab. The sequenced sample was peripheral blood, obtained from a patient treated with radiotherapy plus ipilimumab.

CDR3 in amino acids: CASSGGVGWNEQFF. In DNA form, the CDR3 reads TGTGCCAGCAGCGGAGGGGTCGGGTGGAATGAGCAGTTCTTC. J is TRBJ2-1 and V is TRBV9; D assignment may be TRBD1 or TRBD2 (5 bases each). The length of the CDR3 is 14 residues. Germline V gives CDR1 SGDLS, CDR2 YYNGEE. Between the trimmed V and J ends, which lost 3 bases and 7 bases, there was a span of 14 bases.